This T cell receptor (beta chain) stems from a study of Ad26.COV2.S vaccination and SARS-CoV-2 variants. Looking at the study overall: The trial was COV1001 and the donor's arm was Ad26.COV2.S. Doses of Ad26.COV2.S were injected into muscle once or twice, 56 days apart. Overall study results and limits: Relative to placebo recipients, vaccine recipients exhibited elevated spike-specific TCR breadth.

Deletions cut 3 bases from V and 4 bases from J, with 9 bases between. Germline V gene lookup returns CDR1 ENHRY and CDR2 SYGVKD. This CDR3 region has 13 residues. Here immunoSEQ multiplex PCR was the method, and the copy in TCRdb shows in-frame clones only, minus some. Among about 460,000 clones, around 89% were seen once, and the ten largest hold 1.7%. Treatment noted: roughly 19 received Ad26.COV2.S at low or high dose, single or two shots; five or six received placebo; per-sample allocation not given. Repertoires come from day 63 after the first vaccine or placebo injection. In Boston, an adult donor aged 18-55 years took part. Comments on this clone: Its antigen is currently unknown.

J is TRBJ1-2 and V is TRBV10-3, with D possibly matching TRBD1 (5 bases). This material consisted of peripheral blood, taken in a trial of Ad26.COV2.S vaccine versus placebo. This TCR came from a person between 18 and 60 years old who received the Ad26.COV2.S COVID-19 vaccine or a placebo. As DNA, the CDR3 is TGTGCCATCAGTGATGGGGGTACCTATGGCTACACCTTC. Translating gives CAISDGGTYGYTF.